This T cell receptor beta chain stems from a study of blood T cell repertoires in COVID-19 (dated by TCRdb to the early 2020s). Regarding the study in general: Samples from collaborators originated in the United States, Italy and Spain and spanned both the acute and convalescent phases of COVID-19. Where available, HLA class I and class II types were obtained from metadata supplied by the sample provider rather than from assay-based typing. The samples were drawn from two sources: the first 160 participants of the ongoing ImmuneRACE study, and 950 to 1,500 subjects contributed by 6 global collaborators. The dataset comprised deeply sampled blood TCRbeta repertoires from subjects exposed to, actively infected with, or recovered from COVID-19. The repertoires were released in a freely available public database meant as a resource for research on the immune response to SARS-CoV-2. Sample metadata almost always included a de-identified subject ID, COVID-19 status, age in years and sex. The prospective study material was composed of cDNA or gDNA derived from T cells, B-cell-depleted T cells, or PBMCs.

The research as a whole found: The quantity of clinical and demographic metadata differed by source and by participant and was supplied without curation.

To note about this clone: There is no known antigen for this receptor. No qualities accompany the bases; no much larger clone lies one base away.

The collaborating institutions used their own protocols to collect whole blood in K2EDTA tubes. For TCRbeta analysis, collaborator samples were shipped as frozen whole blood, as isolated PBMCs, or as DNA extracted from either sample type. TCRbeta CDR3 regions were amplified from genomic DNA by means of the immunoSEQ Assay, a bias-controlled multiplex PCR. In the authors' own workflow: The number of nucleated cells in each sample was estimated from the amplification of reference gene primers within the assay. To quantify the absolute abundance of each unique TCRbeta CDR3 rearrangement, sequence reads were collapsed and filtered. For each sample, productive Simpson clonality was calculated as the square root of Simpson's diversity index over productive rearrangements. The source is immuneACCESS, and TCRdb retained only in-frame sequences with V and J called. Part of the clones is not carried over; for the studies checked, unresolved V genes explain less than half of this, and the remainder is unexplained. V, J and clone size are taken as reported in that table, and D and trimming were inferred from the DNA itself. The sample profile shows roughly 32,000 clones; roughly 90% of them were found once. The ten top clones hold about 1.9% of the sample.

This clonotype was sampled from a man in his fifties or sixties with active or convalescent COVID-19. Sequences were obtained from peripheral blood.

The CDR3: CASSSAAWGNQPQHF. The DNA sequence reads TGTGCCAGCAGCTCGGCGGCGTGGGGCAATCAGCCCCAGCATTTT. The V and J genes are TRBV28 and TRBJ1-5; the D gene remains uncertain. In the germline V gene, CDR1 corresponds to MDHEN and CDR2 to SYDVKM. The CDR3 covers 15 residues, taking in both the cysteine and the phenylalanine. The DNA shown is the 45-base CDR3, in frame from base 1. V is shortened by 6 bases, J by 2 bases, and the region joining them spans 14 bases.